These T cell receptor beta chains were read from a single sample in a study of T cell repertoires in cytomegalovirus infection. A single record per CDR3 protein comes from TCRdb applying MiXCR to the reads. The sample yields some 920,000 distinct CDR3 sequences, roughly a third seen once. These receptors have no identified antigens. The sequenced sample was cultured CD8+ T cells from PBMCs, obtained from culture after CMV antigen stimulation. These receptors all stem from a human donor in good health (CMV status not recorded). Some clones in this sample may be carry-over from other donors' samples. Each CDR3 is given with its conserved first and last residue. Fields, in order: clone size, CDR3 length, V gene, J gene, D gene, CDR3 protein, CDR3 DNA. D genes are given only for firm matches. Size is omitted from some rows. Given values are once, few, many or a class for expanded clones.

size: few
length: 14
V: TRBV4-3
J: TRBJ1-2
D: -
CDR3: CANKIPSGGHGYTF
DNA: TGCGCCAACAAAATTCCATCCGGGGGCCATGGCTACACCTTC

size: few
length: 14
V: TRBV19
J: TRBJ2-3
D: -
CDR3: CASRGSPGTDTQYF
DNA: TGTGCCAGCCGAGGTTCTCCTGGCACAGATACGCAGTATTTT

size: few
length: 14
V: TRBV4-1
J: TRBJ2-3
D: TRBD2
CDR3: CASSPDREGDTQYF
DNA: TGCGCCAGCAGCCCAGATAGGGAGGGAGATACGCAGTATTTT

size: -
length: 16
V: TRBV7-8
J: TRBJ2-5
D: -
CDR3: CASSLPRSAVEETQYF
DNA: TGTGCCAGCAGCTTACCACGATCCGCAGTGGAGGAGACCCAGTACTTC

size: -
length: 14
V: TRBV7-8
J: TRBJ1-6
D: -
CDR3: CASSAGTDNSPLHF
DNA: TGTGCCAGCAGCGCCGGGACCGATAATTCACCCCTCCACTTT

size: -
length: 14
V: TRBV19
J: TRBJ1-5
D: -
CDR3: CASNLLRRREPQHF
DNA: TGTGCCAGTAACCTTCTCAGGCGTAGGGAGCCCCAGCATTTT

size: -
length: 15
V: TRBV19
J: TRBJ1-5
D: -
CDR3: CASSIWDTSNQPQHF
DNA: TGTGCCAGTAGTATATGGGATACTAGCAATCAGCCCCAGCATTTT

size: few
length: 18
V: TRBV7-9
J: TRBJ2-3
D: TRBD2
CDR3: CASSPPLRTSGTSDTQYF
DNA: TGTGCCAGCAGCCCCCCCCTCCGGACTAGCGGGACATCAGATACGCAGTATTTT

size: -
length: 14
V: TRBV29-1
J: TRBJ1-5
D: -
CDR3: CSVDRELSNQPQHF
DNA: TGCAGCGTTGACCGGGAGCTTAGCAATCAGCCCCAGCATTTT

size: -
length: 16
V: TRBV27
J: TRBJ1-6
D: -
CDR3: CASSLLGQLLHSPLHF
DNA: TGTGCCAGCAGTTTATTAGGCCAACTACTCCATTCACCCCTCCACTTT

size: many
length: 17
V: TRBV7-2
J: TRBJ1-1
D: TRBD1
CDR3: CASTLLQGAGVVTEAFF
DNA: TGTGCCAGCACCCTATTACAGGGGGCGGGGGTTGTCACTGAAGCTTTCTTT

size: -
length: 13
V: TRBV9
J: TRBJ2-1
D: -
CDR3: CASSGGAHNEQFF
DNA: TGTGCCAGCAGCGGGGGGGCCCACAATGAGCAGTTCTTC

size: -
length: 11
V: TRBV6-2/TRBV6-3
J: TRBJ2-1
D: -
CDR3: CASRRGGEQFF
DNA: TGTGCCAGCAGGAGGGGAGGTGAGCAGTTCTTC

size: -
length: 15
V: TRBV2
J: TRBJ2-7
D: -
CDR3: CASREKYRAYYEQYF
DNA: TGTGCCAGCAGAGAAAAGTACAGGGCCTACTACGAGCAGTACTTC

size: many
length: 15
V: TRBV12-3/TRBV12-4
J: TRBJ1-2
D: TRBD1
CDR3: CASSPSTGSSPTYTF
DNA: TGTGCCAGCAGTCCGTCGACAGGGAGCAGCCCAACCTACACCTTC

size: many
length: 17
V: TRBV7-6
J: TRBJ1-6
D: TRBD1
CDR3: CASSLLFGQGKDSPLHF
DNA: TGTGCCAGCAGCTTATTGTTCGGACAGGGGAAAGATTCACCCCTCCACTTT

size: many
length: 13
V: TRBV7-2
J: TRBJ2-3
D: -
CDR3: CASTSDPTDTQYF
DNA: TGTGCCAGCACCTCAGACCCCACAGATACGCAGTATTTT

size: few
length: 15
V: TRBV27
J: TRBJ1-1
D: TRBD1
CDR3: CASSLSRQGASEAFF
DNA: TGTGCCAGCAGTTTATCGCGACAGGGGGCGTCTGAAGCTTTCTTT

size: -
length: 14
V: TRBV27
J: TRBJ2-2
D: TRBD1
CDR3: CASSPRDRAGELFF
DNA: TGTGCCAGCAGTCCCCGGGACAGAGCCGGGGAGCTGTTTTTT